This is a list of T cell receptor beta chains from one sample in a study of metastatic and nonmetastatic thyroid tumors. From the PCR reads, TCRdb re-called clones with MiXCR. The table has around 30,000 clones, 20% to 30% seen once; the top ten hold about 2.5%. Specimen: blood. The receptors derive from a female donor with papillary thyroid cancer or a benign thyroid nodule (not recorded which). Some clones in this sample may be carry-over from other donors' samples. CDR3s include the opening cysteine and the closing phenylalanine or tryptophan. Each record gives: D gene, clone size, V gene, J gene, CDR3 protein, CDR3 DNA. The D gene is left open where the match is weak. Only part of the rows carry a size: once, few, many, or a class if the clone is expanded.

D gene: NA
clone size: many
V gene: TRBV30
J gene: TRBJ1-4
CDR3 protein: CAWSAAGQDEKLFF
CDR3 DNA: TGTGCCTGGAGTGCCGCGGGGCAGGATGAAAAACTGTTTTTT

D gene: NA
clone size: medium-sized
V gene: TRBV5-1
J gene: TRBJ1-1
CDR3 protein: CASSLAAAAVNTEAFF
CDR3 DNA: TGCGCCAGCAGCTTGGCCGCAGCGGCGGTGAACACTGAAGCTTTCTTT

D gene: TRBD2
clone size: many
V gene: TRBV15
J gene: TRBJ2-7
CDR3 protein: CATSRIGTSGIEQYF
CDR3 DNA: TGTGCCACCAGCAGGATAGGGACTAGCGGGATTGAGCAGTACTTC

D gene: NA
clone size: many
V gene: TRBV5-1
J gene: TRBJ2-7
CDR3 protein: CASSLEGNTYEQYF
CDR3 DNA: TGCGCCAGCAGCTTGGAAGGGAATACCTACGAGCAGTACTTC

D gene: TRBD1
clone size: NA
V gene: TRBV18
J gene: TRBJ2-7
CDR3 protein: CASSPQGADEQYF
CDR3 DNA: TGTGCCAGCTCACCCCAGGGGGCGGACGAGCAGTACTTC

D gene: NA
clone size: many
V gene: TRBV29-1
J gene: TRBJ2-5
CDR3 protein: CSVESRAETQYF
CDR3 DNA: TGCAGCGTTGAATCCCGTGCAGAGACCCAGTACTTC

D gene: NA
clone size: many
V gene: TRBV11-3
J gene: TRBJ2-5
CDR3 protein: CASSRASQETQYF
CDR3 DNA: TGTGCCAGCAGCAGGGCCAGCCAAGAGACCCAGTACTTC

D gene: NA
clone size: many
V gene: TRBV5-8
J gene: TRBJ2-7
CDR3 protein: CASSLSGSLYEQYF
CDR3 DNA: TGTGCCAGCAGCTTGTCAGGTTCCCTCTACGAGCAGTACTTC

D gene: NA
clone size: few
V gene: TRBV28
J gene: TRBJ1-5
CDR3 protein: CASSTDRGGYSNQPKHF
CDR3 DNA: TGTGCCAGCAGTACAGATCGAGGGGGATATAGCAATCAGCCCAAGCATTTT

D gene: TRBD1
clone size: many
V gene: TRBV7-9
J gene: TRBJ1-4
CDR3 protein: CASSLATGGEKLFF
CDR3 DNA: TGTGCCAGCAGCTTAGCAACAGGGGGTGAAAAACTGTTTTTT

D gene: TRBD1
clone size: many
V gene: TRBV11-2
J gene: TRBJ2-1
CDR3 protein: CASSGGQGVGEQFF
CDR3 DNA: TGTGCCAGCAGCGGTGGACAGGGGGTGGGGGAGCAGTTCTTC

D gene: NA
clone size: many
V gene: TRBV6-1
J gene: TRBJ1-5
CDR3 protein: CASSGSGNQPQHF
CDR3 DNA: TGTGCCAGCAGTGGTTCTGGCAATCAGCCCCAGCATTTT

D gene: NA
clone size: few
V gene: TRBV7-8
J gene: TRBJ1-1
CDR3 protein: CASSLAERTEAFF
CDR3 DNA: TGTGCCAGCAGCTTAGCGGAGAGGACTGAAGCTTTCTTT

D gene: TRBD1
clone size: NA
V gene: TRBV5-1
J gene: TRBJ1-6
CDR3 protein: CASSFLGGSSPLHF
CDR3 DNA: TGCGCCAGCAGCTTTCTAGGGGGCTCTTCACCCCTCCACTTT

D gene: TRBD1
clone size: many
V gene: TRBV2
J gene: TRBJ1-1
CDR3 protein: CASRDRGWLNTEAFF
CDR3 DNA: TGTGCCAGCCGGGACAGAGGATGGTTGAACACTGAAGCTTTCTTT

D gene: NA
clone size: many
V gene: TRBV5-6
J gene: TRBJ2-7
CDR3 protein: CASSLKTYEQYF
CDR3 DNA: TGTGCCAGCAGCCTGAAGACCTACGAGCAGTACTTC

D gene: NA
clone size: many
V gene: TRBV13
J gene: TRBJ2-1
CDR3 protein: CASSSFRDEQFF
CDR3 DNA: TGTGCCAGCAGCTCATTCCGGGATGAGCAGTTCTTC

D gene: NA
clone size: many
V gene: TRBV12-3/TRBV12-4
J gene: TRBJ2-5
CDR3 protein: CASSLRTQYQETQYF
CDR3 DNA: TGTGCCAGCAGTTTAAGGACCCAGTACCAAGAGACCCAGTACTTC

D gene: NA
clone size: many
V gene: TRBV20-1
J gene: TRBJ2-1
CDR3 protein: CSATVRSSYNEQFF
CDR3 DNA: TGCAGTGCTACAGTGCGGAGTTCCTACAATGAGCAGTTCTTC

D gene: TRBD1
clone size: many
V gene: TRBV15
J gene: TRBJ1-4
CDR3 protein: CATSSFQQGTEKLFF
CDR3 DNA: TGTGCCACCAGCAGCTTTCAACAGGGGACGGAAAAACTGTTTTTT

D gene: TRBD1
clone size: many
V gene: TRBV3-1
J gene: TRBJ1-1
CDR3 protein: CASSQDYRGLNTEAFF
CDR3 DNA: TGTGCCAGCAGCCAAGATTACAGGGGGCTAAACACTGAAGCTTTCTTT

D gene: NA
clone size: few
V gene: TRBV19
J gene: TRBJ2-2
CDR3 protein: CASSQGSSGELFF
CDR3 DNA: TGTGCCAGTAGTCAGGGGAGCTCCGGGGAGCTGTTTTTT

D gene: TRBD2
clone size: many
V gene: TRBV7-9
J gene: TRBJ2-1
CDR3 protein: CASSFSGNEQFF
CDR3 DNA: TGTGCCAGCAGCTTTAGCGGGAATGAGCAGTTCTTC

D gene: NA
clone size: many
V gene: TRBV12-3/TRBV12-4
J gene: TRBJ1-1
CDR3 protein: CASSKTGPMNTEAFF
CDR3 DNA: TGTGCCAGCAGTAAAACGGGACCGATGAACACTGAAGCTTTCTTT

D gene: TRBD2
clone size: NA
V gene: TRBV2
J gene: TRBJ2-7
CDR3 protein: CASIRTSIYEQYF
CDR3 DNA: TGTGCCAGCATACGGACTAGCATCTACGAGCAGTACTTC

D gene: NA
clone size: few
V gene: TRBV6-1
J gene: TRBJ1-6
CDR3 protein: CANRPGTSNSPLHF
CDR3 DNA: TGTGCCAACAGGCCCGGGACGTCCAATTCACCCCTCCACTTT

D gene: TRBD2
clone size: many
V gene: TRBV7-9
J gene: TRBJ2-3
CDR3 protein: CASSFKAGGRKDTQYF
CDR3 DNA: TGTGCCAGCAGTTTTAAAGCGGGAGGGCGTAAAGATACGCAGTATTTT

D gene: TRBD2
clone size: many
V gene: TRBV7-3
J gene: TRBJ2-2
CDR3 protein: CASSFTPLAGAGTGELFF
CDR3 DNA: TGTGCCAGCAGCTTTACCCCGTTAGCGGGAGCGGGCACCGGGGAGCTGTTTTTT

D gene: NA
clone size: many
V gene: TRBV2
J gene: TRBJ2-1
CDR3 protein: CASRAGVVHEQFF
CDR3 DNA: TGTGCCAGCAGGGCAGGGGTGGTCCATGAGCAGTTCTTC

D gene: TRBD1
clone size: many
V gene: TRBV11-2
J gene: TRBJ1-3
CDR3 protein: CASSFLQGDTIYF
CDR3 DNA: TGTGCCAGCAGCTTTCTGCAGGGGGACACCATATATTTT

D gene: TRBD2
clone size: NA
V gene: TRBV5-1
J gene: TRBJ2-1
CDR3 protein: CASSLVLAGVDEQFF
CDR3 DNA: TGCGCCAGCAGCTTGGTACTAGCGGGAGTGGATGAGCAGTTCTTC

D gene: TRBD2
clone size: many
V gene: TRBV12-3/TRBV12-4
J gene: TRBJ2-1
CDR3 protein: CASSPLAGPYNEQFF
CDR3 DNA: TGTGCCAGCAGTCCCCTAGCGGGGCCTTACAATGAGCAGTTCTTC

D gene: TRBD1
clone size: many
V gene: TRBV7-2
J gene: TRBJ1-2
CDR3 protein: CASSWGQPMGGYTF
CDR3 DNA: TGTGCCAGCAGCTGGGGACAGCCTATGGGGGGCTACACCTTC

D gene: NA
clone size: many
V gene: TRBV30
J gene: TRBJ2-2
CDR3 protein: CAWSGARRTGELFF
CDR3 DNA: TGTGCCTGGTCCGGGGCCCGAAGAACCGGGGAGCTGTTTTTT

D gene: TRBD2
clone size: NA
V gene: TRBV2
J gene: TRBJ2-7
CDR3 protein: CASSARGLAEALEQYF
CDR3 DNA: TGTGCCAGCAGTGCCCGAGGACTAGCGGAGGCCCTCGAGCAGTACTTC

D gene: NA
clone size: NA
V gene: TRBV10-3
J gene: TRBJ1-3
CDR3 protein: CAISATPSSGNTIYF
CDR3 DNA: TGTGCCATCAGTGCTACTCCCAGCTCTGGAAACACGATATATTTT

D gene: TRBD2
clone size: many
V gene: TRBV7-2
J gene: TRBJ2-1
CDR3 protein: CASSERYRTSVRHSYNEQFF
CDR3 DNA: TGTGCCAGCAGCGAAAGGTATAGGACTAGCGTACGACACTCCTACAATGAGCAGTTCTTC

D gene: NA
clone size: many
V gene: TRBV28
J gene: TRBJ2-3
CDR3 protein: CASSSPADTQYF
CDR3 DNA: TGTGCCAGCAGTTCCCCGGCAGATACGCAGTATTTT

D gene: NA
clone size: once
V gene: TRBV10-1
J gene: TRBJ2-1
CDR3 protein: CASRVSSVRHIDQFF
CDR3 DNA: TGCGCCAGCAGAGTTTCCAGCGTGAGGCACATTGACCAGTTCTTC

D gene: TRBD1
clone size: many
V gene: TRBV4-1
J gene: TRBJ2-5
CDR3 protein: CASSLLGQGAIPYQETQYF
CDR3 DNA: TGCGCCAGCAGCCTTTTGGGACAGGGGGCCATCCCCTACCAAGAGACCCAGTACTTC

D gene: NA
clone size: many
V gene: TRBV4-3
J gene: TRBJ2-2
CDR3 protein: CASSLTAANTGELFF
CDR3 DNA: TGCGCCAGCAGCCTGACAGCCGCGAACACCGGGGAGCTGTTTTTT

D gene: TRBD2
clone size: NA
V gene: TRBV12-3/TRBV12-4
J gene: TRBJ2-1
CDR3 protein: CASNSHVAGGRDEQFF
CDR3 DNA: TGTGCCAGCAATTCGCACGTAGCGGGGGGTAGAGATGAGCAGTTCTTC

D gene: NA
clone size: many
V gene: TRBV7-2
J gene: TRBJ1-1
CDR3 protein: CASSFPMNTEAFF
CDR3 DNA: TGTGCCAGCAGCTTTCCCATGAACACTGAAGCTTTCTTT

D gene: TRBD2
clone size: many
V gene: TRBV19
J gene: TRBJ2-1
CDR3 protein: CASRMSGSGSNNEQFF
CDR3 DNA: TGTGCCAGTAGAATGAGCGGGAGCGGTTCGAACAATGAGCAGTTCTTC

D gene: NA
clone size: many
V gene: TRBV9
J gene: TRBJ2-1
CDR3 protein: CASSGGVPGIGGEQFF
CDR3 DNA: TGTGCCAGCAGCGGGGGGGTCCCGGGGATAGGTGGTGAGCAGTTCTTC

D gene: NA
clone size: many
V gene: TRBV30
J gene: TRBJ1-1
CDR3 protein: CAWSALGENTEAFF
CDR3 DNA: TGTGCCTGGAGTGCACTAGGGGAAAACACTGAAGCTTTCTTT

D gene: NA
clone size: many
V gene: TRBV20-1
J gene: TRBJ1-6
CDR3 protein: CSASESSSYNSPLHF
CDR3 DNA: TGCAGTGCTAGTGAGTCCAGCTCCTATAATTCACCCCTCCACTTT

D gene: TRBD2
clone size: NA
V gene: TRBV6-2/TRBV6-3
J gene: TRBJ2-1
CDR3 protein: CASSPTSGSSYNEQFF
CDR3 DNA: TGTGCCAGCAGCCCGACTAGCGGGAGCTCCTACAATGAGCAGTTCTTC

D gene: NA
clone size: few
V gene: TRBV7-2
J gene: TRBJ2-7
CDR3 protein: CASCLGGGSSEQYF
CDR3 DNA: TGTGCCAGCTGCTTAGGGGGGGGCTCCTCCGAGCAGTACTTC

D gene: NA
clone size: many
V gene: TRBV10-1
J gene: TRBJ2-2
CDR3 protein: CASSTDYTGELFF
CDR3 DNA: TGCGCCAGCTCCACCGACTACACCGGGGAGCTGTTTTTT

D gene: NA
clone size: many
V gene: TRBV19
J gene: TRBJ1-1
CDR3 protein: CASSMAGRAEAFF
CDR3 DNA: TGTGCCAGTAGTATGGCAGGGAGGGCTGAAGCTTTCTTT

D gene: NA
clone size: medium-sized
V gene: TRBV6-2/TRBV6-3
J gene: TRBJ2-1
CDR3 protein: CASGLINEQFF
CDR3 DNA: TGTGCCAGCGGACTCATCAATGAGCAGTTCTTC

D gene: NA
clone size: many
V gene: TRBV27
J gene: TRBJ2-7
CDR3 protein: CASIPLHSEPYSGEQYF
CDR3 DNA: TGTGCCAGCATCCCCCTTCACAGCGAACCTTACTCGGGCGAGCAGTACTTC

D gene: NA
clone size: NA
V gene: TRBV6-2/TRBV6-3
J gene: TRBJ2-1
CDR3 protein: CARSSGLLEQFF
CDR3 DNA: TGTGCCAGGAGCTCGGGACTTTTAGAGCAGTTTTTC

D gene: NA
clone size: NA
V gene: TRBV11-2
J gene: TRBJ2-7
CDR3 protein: CASRPRQRVVYDQYF
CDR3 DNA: TGTGCCAGCAGACCGAGACAGCGGGTAGTCTACGACCAGTACTTC